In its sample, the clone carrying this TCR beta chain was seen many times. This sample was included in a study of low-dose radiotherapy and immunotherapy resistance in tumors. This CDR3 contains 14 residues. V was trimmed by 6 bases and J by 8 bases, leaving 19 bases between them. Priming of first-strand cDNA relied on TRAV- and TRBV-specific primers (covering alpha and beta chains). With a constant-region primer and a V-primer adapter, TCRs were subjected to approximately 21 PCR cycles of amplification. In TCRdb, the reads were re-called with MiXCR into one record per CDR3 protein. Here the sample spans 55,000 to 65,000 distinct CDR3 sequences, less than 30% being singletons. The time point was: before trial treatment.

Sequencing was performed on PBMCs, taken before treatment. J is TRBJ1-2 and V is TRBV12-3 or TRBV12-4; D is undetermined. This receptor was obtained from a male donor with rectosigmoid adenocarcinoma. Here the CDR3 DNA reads TGTGCCAGCAGCCCCGATTTACGGCCGGCAGGCTACACCTTC. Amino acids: CASSPDLRPAGYTF.